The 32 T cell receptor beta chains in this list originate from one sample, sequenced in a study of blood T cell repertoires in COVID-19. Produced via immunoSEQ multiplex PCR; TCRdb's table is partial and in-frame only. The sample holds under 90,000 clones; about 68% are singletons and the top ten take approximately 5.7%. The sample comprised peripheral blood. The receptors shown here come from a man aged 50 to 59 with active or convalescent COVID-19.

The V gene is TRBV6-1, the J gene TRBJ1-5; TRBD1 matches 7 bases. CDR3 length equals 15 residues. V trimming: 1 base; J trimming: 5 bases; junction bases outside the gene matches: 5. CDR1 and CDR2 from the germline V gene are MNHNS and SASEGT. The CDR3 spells CASSEGGQAYQPQHF. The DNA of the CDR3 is TGTGCCAGCAGTGAAGGCGGACAGGCTTATCAGCCCCAGCATTTT.

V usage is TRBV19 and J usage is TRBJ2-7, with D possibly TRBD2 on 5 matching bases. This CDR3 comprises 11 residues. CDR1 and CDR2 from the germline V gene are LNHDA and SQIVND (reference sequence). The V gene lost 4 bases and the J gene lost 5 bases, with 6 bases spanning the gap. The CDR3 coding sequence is TGTGCCAGTAGTACCGGGGACGAGCAGTACTTC. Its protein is CASSTGDEQYF. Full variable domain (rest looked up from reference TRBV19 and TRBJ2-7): DGGITQSPKYLFRKEGQNVTLSCEQNLNHDAMYWYRQDPGQGLRLIYYSQIVNDFQKGDIAEGYSVSREKKESFPLTVTSAQKNPTAFYLCASSTGDEQYFGPGTRLTVT.

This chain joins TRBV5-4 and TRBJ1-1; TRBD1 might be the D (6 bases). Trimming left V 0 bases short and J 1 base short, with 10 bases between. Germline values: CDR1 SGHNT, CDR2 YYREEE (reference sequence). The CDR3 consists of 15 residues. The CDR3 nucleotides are TGTGCCAGCAGCTTGGCCGACAGGTCGAACACTGAAGCTTTCTTT. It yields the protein CASSLADRSNTEAFF.

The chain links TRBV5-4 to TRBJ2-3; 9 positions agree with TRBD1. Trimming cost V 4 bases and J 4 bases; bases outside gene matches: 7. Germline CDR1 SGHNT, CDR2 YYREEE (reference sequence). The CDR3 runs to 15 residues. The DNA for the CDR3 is TGTGCCAGCAGCCCGGGACAGGGTTCGGCAGATACGCAGTATTTT. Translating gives CASSPGQGSADTQYF.

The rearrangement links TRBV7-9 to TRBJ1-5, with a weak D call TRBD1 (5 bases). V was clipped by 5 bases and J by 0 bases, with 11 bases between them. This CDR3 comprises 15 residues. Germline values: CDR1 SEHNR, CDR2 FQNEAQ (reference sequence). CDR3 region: CASSPGGNSNQPQHF. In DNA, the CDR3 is TGTGCCAGCAGCCCTGGGGGGAATAGCAATCAGCCCCAGCATTTT. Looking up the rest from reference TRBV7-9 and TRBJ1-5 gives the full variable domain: DTGVSQNPRHKITKRGQNVTFRCDPISEHNRLYWYRQTLGQGPEFLTYFQNEAQLEKSRLLSDRFSAERPKGSFSTLEIQRTEQGDSAMYLCASSPGGNSNQPQHFGDGTRLSIL.

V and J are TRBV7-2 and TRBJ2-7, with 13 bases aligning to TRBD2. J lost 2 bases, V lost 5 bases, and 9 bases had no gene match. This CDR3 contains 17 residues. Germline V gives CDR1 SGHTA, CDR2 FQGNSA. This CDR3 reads CASSRPGLAGKTYEQYF. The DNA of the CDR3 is TGTGCCAGCAGCAGACCGGGACTAGCGGGGAAAACCTACGAGCAGTACTTC.

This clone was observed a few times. The CDR3 protein is CASSRAPDSQETQYF. CDR3 coding DNA: TGTGCCAGCTCACGGGCCCCCGACAGCCAAGAGACCCAGTACTTC. The rearrangement links TRBV18 to TRBJ2-5; a possible D gene is TRBD1 (5 bases). V gave up 4 bases and J gave up 1 base, with 13 bases separating them. The CDR3 has 15 amino acids. From germline, CDR1 is KGHSH and CDR2 LQKENI.

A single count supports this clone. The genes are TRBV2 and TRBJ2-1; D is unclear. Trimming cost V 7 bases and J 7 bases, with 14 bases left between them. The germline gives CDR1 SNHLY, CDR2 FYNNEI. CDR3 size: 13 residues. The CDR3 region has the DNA TGTGCCAGCACTCTCGGGTTTAATAATGAGCAGTTCTTC. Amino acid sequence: CASTLGFNNEQFF. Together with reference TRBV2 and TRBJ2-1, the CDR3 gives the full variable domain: EPEVTQTPSHQVTQMGQEVILRCVPISNHLYFYWYRQILGQKVEFLVSFYNNEISEKSEIFDDQFSVERPDGSNFTLKIRSTKLEDSAMYFCASTLGFNNEQFFGPGTRLTVL.

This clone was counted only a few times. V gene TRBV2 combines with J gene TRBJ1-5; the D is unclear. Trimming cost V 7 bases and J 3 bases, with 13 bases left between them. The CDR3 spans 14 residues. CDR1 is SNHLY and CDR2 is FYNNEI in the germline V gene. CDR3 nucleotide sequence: TGTGCCAGCAAGAGGGAGGGCCCCAATCAGCCCCAGCATTTT. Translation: CASKREGPNQPQHF. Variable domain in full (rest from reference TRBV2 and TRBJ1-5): EPEVTQTPSHQVTQMGQEVILRCVPISNHLYFYWYRQILGQKVEFLVSFYNNEISEKSEIFDDQFSVERPDGSNFTLKIRSTKLEDSAMYFCASKREGPNQPQHFGDGTRLSIL.

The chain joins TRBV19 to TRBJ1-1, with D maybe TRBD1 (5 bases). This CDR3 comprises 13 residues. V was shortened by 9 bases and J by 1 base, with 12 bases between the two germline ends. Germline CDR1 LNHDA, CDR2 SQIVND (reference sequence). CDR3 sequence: CARAMQGNTEAFF. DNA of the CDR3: TGTGCCAGAGCCATGCAGGGGAACACTGAAGCTTTCTTT. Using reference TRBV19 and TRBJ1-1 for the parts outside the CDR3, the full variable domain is DGGITQSPKYLFRKEGQNVTLSCEQNLNHDAMYWYRQDPGQGLRLIYYSQIVNDFQKGDIAEGYSVSREKKESFPLTVTSAQKNPTAFYLCARAMQGNTEAFFGQGTRLTVV.

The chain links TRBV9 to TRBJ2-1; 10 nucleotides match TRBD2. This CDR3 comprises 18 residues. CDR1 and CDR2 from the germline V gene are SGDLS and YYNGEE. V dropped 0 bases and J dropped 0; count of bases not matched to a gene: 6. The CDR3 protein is CASSVAPSGGPSYNEQFF. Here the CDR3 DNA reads TGTGCCAGCAGCGTAGCTCCTAGCGGGGGCCCCTCCTACAATGAGCAGTTCTTC.

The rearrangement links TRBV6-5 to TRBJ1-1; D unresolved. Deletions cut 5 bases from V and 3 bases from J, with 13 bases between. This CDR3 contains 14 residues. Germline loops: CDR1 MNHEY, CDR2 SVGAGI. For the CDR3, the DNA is TGTGCCAGCAGTCGGTACAGAGACGACACTGAAGCTTTCTTT. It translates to CASSRYRDDTEAFF.

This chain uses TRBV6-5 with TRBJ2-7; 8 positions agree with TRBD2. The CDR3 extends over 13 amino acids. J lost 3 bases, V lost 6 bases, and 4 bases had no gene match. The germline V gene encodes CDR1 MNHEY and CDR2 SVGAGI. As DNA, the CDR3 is TGTGCCAGCAGCCCGGGGGGGGTCTACGAGCAGTACTTC. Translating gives CASSPGGVYEQYF.

For the CDR3, the DNA is TGTGCCACCAGTGAGCCAGGGGGACAGGAAAACATTCAGTACTTC. Its protein is CATSEPGGQENIQYF. V usage is TRBV24-1 and J usage is TRBJ2-4; 8 bases align to TRBD1. The CDR3 consists of 15 residues. Germline-derived CDR1 and CDR2 are KGHDR and SFDVKD. V shed 4 bases, J shed 5 bases, and the junction held 6 bases outside the gene matches.

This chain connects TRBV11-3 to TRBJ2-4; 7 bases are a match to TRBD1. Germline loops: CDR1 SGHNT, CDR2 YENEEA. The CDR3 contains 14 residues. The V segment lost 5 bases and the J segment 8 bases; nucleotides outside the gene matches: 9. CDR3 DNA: TGTGCCAGCAGCCGGGGACAGTCCGGGGACATTCAGTACTTC. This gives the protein CASSRGQSGDIQYF.

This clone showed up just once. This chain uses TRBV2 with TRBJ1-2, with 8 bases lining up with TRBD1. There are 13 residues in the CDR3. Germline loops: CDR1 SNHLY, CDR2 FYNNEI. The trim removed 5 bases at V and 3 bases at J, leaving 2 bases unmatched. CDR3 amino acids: CASSQQGDYGYTF. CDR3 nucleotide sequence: TGTGCCAGCAGTCAACAGGGGGACTATGGCTACACCTTC.

The CDR3 reads CSVVGGSSEQYF. The CDR3 region has the DNA TGCAGCGTCGTCGGAGGGTCGAGTGAGCAGTACTTC. This rearrangement joins TRBV29-1 to TRBJ2-7, with D maybe TRBD2 (6 bases). Germline CDR1 is SQVTM and CDR2 is ANQGSEA. The ends were cut back, 6 bases at V and 7 bases at J, with 16 bases in the middle. CDR3 size: 12 residues.

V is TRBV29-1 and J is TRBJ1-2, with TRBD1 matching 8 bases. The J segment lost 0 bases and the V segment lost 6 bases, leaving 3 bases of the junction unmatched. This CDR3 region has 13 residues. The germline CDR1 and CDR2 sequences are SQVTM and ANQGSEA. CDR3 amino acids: CSVWTGTNYGYTF. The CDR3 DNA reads TGCAGCGTATGGACAGGGACTAACTATGGCTACACCTTC.

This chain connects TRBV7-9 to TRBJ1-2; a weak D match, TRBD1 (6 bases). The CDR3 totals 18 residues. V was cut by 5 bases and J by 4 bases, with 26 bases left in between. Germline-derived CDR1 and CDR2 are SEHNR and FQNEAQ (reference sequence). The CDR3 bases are TGTGCCAGCAGCCCCCAAGGGGGGGGGAGGGGAGCCGTCTATGGCTACACCTTC. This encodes CASSPQGGGRGAVYGYTF.

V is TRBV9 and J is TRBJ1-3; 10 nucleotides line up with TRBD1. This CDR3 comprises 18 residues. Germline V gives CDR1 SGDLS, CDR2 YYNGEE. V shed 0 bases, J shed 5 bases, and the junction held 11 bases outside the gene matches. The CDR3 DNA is TGTGCCAGCAGCGTAGACTGGGGGCCGGGACAGGGGAGAAACACCATATATTTT. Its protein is CASSVDWGPGQGRNTIYF.

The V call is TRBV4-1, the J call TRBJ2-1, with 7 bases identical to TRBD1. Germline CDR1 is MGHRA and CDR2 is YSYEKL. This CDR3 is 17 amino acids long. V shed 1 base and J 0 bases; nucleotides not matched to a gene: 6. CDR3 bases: TGCGCCAGCAGCCAAGGACAGGGCCATAGCTCCTACAATGAGCAGTTCTTC. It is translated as CASSQGQGHSSYNEQFF.

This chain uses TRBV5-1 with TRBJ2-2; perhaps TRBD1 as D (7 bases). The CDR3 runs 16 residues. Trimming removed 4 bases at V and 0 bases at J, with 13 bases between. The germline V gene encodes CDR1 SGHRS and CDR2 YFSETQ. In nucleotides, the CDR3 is TGCGCCAGCAGCCGCGGGACAGCTTCGAACACCGGGGAGCTGTTTTTT. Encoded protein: CASSRGTASNTGELFF.

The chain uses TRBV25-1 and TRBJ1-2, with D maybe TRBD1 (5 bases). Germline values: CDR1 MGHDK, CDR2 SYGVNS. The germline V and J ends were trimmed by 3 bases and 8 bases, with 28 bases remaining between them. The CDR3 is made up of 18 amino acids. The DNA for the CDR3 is TGTGCCAGCAGTGACCCCGCGTTGGGGGGGGGATCCGGCGGGGGCTACACCTTC. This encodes CASSDPALGGGSGGGYTF.

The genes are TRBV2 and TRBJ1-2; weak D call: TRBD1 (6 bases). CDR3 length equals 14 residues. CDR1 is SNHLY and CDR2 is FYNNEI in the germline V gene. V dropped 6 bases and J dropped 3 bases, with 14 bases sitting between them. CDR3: CASSNLAGDYGYTF. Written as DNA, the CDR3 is TGTGCCAGCAGCAACCTGGCAGGGGACTATGGCTACACCTTC.

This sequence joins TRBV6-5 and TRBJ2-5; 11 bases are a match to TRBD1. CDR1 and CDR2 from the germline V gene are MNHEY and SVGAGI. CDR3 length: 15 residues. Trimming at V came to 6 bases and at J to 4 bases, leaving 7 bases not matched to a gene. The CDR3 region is CASSTGQGAGETQYF. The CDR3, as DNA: TGTGCCAGCAGCACCGGACAGGGGGCGGGAGAGACCCAGTACTTC.

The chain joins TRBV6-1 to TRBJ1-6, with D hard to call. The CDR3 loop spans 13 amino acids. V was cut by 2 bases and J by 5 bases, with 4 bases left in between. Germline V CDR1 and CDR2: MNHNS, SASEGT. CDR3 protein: CASSEQDNSPLHF. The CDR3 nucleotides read TGTGCCAGCAGTGAACAGGATAATTCACCCCTCCACTTT.

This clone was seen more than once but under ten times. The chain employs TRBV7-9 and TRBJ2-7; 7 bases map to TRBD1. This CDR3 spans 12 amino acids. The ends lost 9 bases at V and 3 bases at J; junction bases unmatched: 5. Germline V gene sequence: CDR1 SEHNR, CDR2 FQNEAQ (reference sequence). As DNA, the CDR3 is TGTGCCAGTCGACGGGACAGCTACGAGCAGTACTTC. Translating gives CASRRDSYEQYF.

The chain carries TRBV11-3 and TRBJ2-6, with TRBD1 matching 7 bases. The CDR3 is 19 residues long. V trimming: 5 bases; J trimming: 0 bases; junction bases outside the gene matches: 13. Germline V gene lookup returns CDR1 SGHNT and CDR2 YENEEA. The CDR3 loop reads CASSLEQGQLLSGANVLTF. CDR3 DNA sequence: TGTGCCAGCAGCCTCGAACAGGGGCAGTTACTCTCTGGGGCCAACGTCCTGACTTTC.

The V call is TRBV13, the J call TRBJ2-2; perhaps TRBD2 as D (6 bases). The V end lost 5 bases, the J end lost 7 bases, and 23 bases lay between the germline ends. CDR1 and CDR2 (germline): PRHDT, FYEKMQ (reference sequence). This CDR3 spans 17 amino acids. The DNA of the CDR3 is TGTGCCAGCAGCCCCCTGACTAGTGCCCGGCCTGGCGGGGAGCTGTTTTTT. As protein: CASSPLTSARPGGELFF.

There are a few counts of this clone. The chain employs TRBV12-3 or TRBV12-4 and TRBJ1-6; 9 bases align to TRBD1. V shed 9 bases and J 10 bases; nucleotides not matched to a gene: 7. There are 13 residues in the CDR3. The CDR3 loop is CASSRDRVSPLHF. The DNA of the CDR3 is TGTGCCAGTTCCCGGGACAGGGTATCACCCCTCCACTTT.

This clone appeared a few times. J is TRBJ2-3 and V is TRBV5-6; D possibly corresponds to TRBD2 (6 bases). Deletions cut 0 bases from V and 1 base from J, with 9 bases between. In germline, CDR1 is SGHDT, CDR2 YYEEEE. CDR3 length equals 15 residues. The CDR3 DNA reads TGTGCCAGCAGCTTGGAGGGCGGGGGCACAGATACGCAGTATTTT. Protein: CASSLEGGGTDTQYF.

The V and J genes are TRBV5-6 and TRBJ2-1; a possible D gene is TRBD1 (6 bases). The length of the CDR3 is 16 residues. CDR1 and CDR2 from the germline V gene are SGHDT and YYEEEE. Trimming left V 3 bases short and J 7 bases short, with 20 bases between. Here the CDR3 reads CASSSLDSQGINEQFF. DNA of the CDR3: TGTGCCAGCAGCTCCCTGGACTCTCAGGGGATTAATGAGCAGTTCTTC. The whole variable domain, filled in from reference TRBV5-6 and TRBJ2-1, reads DAGVTQSPTHLIKTRGQQVTLRCSPKSGHDTVSWYQQALGQGPQFIFQYYEEEERQRGNFPDRFSGHQFPNYSSELNVNALLLGDSALYLCASSSLDSQGINEQFFGPGTRLTVL.